The 32 T cell receptor beta chains reported below all come from one sample, sequenced in a study of blood T cells in healthy people across ages. Combining a sample-barcoded 5' primer with a J-beta primer mix, a second PCR ran for about 6 to 11 cycles. TCRdb redid the calling of the 5' RACE reads with MiXCR, one entry per CDR3 protein. The sample records 1.6 million or so distinct CDR3 sequences, about 31% being singletons. Input material: blood. The receptors were gathered from a woman in her 30s in good health.

This clonotype has just a few counts. The germline gene is not matched at one end of the junction; a read error may be the cause. The chain uses TRBV7-2 and TRBJ2-1; D gene unclear. CDR1 is SGHTA and CDR2 is FQGNSA in the germline V gene. The CDR3 sequence is 13 residues long. The CDR3 loop is CVSSPLGSGEQFF. The CDR3 region has the DNA TGTGTCAGCAGCCCACTGGGTAGTGGGGAGCAGTTCTTC.

This clonotype was seen many times. The chain combines TRBV29-1 with TRBJ2-2, with a possible D match to TRBD1 (6 bases). V was trimmed by 7 bases and J by 1 base, leaving 7 bases between them. The CDR3 runs to 12 residues. The germline V gene has CDR1 SQVTM and CDR2 ANQGSEA. The CDR3 spells CSAQGNTGELFF. Here the CDR3 DNA reads TGCAGCGCACAGGGGAACACCGGGGAGCTGTTTTTT.

The chain carries TRBV6-6 and TRBJ1-6; TRBD1 aligns across 8 bases. CDR3 length: 16 residues. From germline, CDR1 is MNHNY and CDR2 SVGAGI (reference sequence). Unmatched junction bases numbered 11, after V lost 7 bases and J lost 6 bases. CDR3 DNA: TGTGCCAGCACCCCGTCCTGGGACAGGCCTAATTCACCCCTCCACTTT. Protein: CASTPSWDRPNSPLHF.

This clonotype was detected a few times. V usage is TRBV6-2 or TRBV6-3 and J usage is TRBJ2-2; the match to TRBD2 covers 10 bases. This CDR3 comprises 18 residues. Germline V gene sequence: CDR1 MNHEY, CDR2 SVGEGT. V lost 2 bases, J lost 3 bases, and 9 bases stayed unmatched. The CDR3 DNA reads as TGTGCCAGCAGTTACCTGGCCAGCGGGGGGGCCGACACCGGGGAGCTGTTTTTT. This translates into CASSYLASGGADTGELFF.

The chain recombines TRBV20-1 with TRBJ2-3; D ambiguous. Germline V gene sequence: CDR1 DFQATT, CDR2 SNEGSKA (reference sequence). The V end lost 3 bases, the J end lost 1 base, and 8 bases lay between the germline ends. The CDR3 has 13 amino acids. The CDR3 region has the DNA TGCAGTGCTAGCGCCAGCGGCACAGATACGCAGTATTTT. Translation gives CSASASGTDTQYF.

V usage is TRBV12-3 or TRBV12-4 and J usage is TRBJ2-7, with TRBD1 identical over 7 bases. CDR3 size: 15 residues. V shed 8 bases, J shed 2 bases, and the junction held 12 bases outside the gene matches. The CDR3 coding sequence is TGTGCCAGCGGAAGACAGGGACGGGCTGCCTACGAGCAGTACTTC. Protein product: CASGRQGRAAYEQYF.

This clonotype has ten or more counts. The chain employs TRBV6-1 and TRBJ2-2, with D tentatively TRBD1 or TRBD2 (5 bases each). The ends were cut back, 3 bases at V and 3 bases at J, with 5 bases in the middle. The CDR3 is 13 residues long. The germline CDR1 and CDR2 sequences are MNHNS and SASEGT. The CDR3 sequence: CASSEGDTGELFF. Here the CDR3 DNA reads TGTGCCAGCAGTGAGGGGGACACCGGGGAGCTGTTTTTT.

This clonotype was picked up a small number of times. The J gene is TRBJ2-7, the V gene TRBV2; 8 bases line up with TRBD1. With 2 bases clipped from V and 5 bases from J, the junction kept 8 bases outside the gene matches. The CDR3 has 15 amino acids. Germline assignment: CDR1 SNHLY and CDR2 FYNNEI. CDR3 region: CASSESTGGSNEQYF. For the CDR3, the DNA is TGTGCCAGCAGTGAATCAACAGGGGGTTCGAACGAGCAGTACTTC.

The table lists this clonotype with a few counts. The V and J genes are TRBV7-3 and TRBJ2-3; 7 bases align to TRBD2. V shed 7 bases, J shed 2 bases, and the junction held 6 bases outside the gene matches. Germline CDR1 and CDR2: SGHTA and FQGTGA. CDR3 length: 14 residues. CDR3 amino acids: CASKQSGITDTQYF. In DNA, the CDR3 is TGTGCCAGCAAGCAAAGCGGGATCACAGATACGCAGTATTTT.

On this clonotype: One end of the junction varies from germline; a read error may be responsible. This chain joins TRBV7-2 and TRBJ1-4; perhaps TRBD1 as D (5 bases). Germline CDR1 reads SGHTA; CDR2 reads FQGNSA. The length of the CDR3 is 15 residues. The CDR3: CASSLSWGWNEELFF. Here the CDR3 DNA reads TGTGCCAGCAGCTTAAGCTGGGGGTGGAATGAAGAACTGTTTTTT.

This clonotype has just a few counts. The V and J genes are TRBV12-3 or TRBV12-4 and TRBJ2-7, with 8 bases fitting TRBD1. Trimming cost V 5 bases and J 5 bases; bases outside gene matches: 11. CDR3 length: 15 amino acids. The CDR3 DNA reads as TGTGCCAGCAGTCTTATGACAGGGGCTACCCACGAGCAGTACTTC. It specifies CASSLMTGATHEQYF.

The CDR3 protein is CASSSVNGGQRETQYF. The CDR3 coding sequence is TGTGCCAGCAGCTCTGTGAACGGGGGACAAAGGGAGACCCAGTACTTC. V is TRBV27 and J is TRBJ2-5; perhaps D is TRBD1 or TRBD2 (6 bases each). Germline CDR1 MNHEY, CDR2 SMNVEV (reference sequence). This CDR3 has 16 residues. Trimming took off 6 bases at V and 5 bases at J, with 22 bases between the two ends.

The rearrangement joins TRBV7-8 to TRBJ1-1; maybe TRBD1 (6 bases). V was cut by 5 bases and J by 12 bases, with 22 bases left in between. The CDR3 totals 14 residues. Germline lookup yields CDR1 SGHVS and CDR2 FQNEAQ. DNA of the CDR3: TGTGCCAGCAGCCCGGTTGGAGGGGGATATAAGACTTTCTTT. The encoded protein is CASSPVGGGYKTFF.

The J gene is TRBJ2-1, the V gene TRBV7-3; 12 bases are shared with TRBD2. The CDR3 runs 14 residues. Germline V gene lookup returns CDR1 SGHTA and CDR2 FQGTGA. Trimming cost V 2 bases and J 13 bases; bases outside gene matches: 6. In nucleotides, the CDR3 is TGTGCCAGCAGCTTAGGGACTAGCGGGTCTCACCAGTTCTTC. This translates into CASSLGTSGSHQFF.

The chain joins TRBV6-5 to TRBJ2-7, with D possibly matching TRBD2 (6 bases). The germline V and J ends were trimmed by 0 bases and 3 bases, with 21 bases remaining between them. From germline, CDR1 is MNHEY and CDR2 SVGAGI. The CDR3 sequence is 18 residues long. The CDR3 nucleotides are TGTGCCAGCAGTTACTCCCCGTTGGAGGGGTTCGGAGTCTACGAGCAGTACTTC. Translated, it gives CASSYSPLEGFGVYEQYF.

This chain uses TRBV3-1 with TRBJ2-3; 7 bases agree with TRBD1. This CDR3 has 15 residues. Germline CDR1 LGHDT, CDR2 YNNKEL (reference sequence). J was trimmed by 7 bases and V by 1 base; bases with no gene match: 8. The CDR3: CASSQAFRGWNTQYF. CDR3 sequence (DNA): TGTGCCAGCAGCCAAGCTTTCAGGGGGTGGAATACGCAGTATTTT.

This clonotype has more than one count but fewer than ten. This chain uses TRBV2 with TRBJ2-5, with TRBD2 matching over 9 bases. Trimming at V came to 6 bases and at J to 5 bases, leaving 13 bases not matched to a gene. CDR3 size: 16 residues. Germline V gene lookup returns CDR1 SNHLY and CDR2 FYNNEI. CDR3 DNA: TGTGCCAGCAGCCTTATACCCGGGACTAGCTGGGAGACCCAGTACTTC. Amino acid sequence: CASSLIPGTSWETQYF.

This clonotype has only a few counts. The chain carries TRBV4-1 and TRBJ2-4; TRBD2 matches 14 bases. The junction had 2 bases not matched to a gene; V was cut back by 1 base and J by 0 bases. This CDR3 contains 18 residues. Germline CDR1 and CDR2: MGHRA and YSYEKL. The CDR3 DNA reads TGCGCCAGCAGCCAAGGACTAGCGGGAGGGTCAGCCAAAAACATTCAGTACTTC. Its protein product is CASSQGLAGGSAKNIQYF.

This clonotype was recorded a few times. This could be a read error, since a much larger clone is one nucleotide away. The V gene is TRBV5-1, the J gene TRBJ2-1; either TRBD1 or TRBD2 may fit D (7 bases each). V lost 3 bases and J 7 bases, leaving 17 bases between the germline ends. Germline V lookup: CDR1 SGHRS, CDR2 YFSETQ. This CDR3 spans 15 amino acids. The DNA of the CDR3 is TGCGCCAGCAGCTCTCAGGGGGGGAGCGAGAATGAGCAGTTCTTC. It yields the protein CASSSQGGSENEQFF.

In this sample, this clonotype turned up a few times. The chain is built from TRBV29-1 and TRBJ1-2, with D possibly matching TRBD1 (6 bases). The CDR3 has 13 residues. Deletions cut 7 bases from V and 8 bases from J, with 20 bases between. Germline CDR1 SQVTM, CDR2 ANQGSEA. The CDR3 coding sequence is TGCAGCGCCAATGGCCACAGGGAAGAGGGCTACACCTTC. Amino acids: CSANGHREEGYTF. The full variable domain, rest sourced from reference TRBV29-1 and TRBJ1-2, is SAVISQKPSRDICQRGTSLTIQCQVDSQVTMMFWYRQQPGQSLTLIATANQGSEATYESGFVIDKFPISRPNLTFSTLTVSNMSPEDSSIYLCSANGHREEGYTFGSGTRLTVV.

This clonotype was counted at least ten times. The V call is TRBV12-3 or TRBV12-4, the J call TRBJ2-7; 8 bases are shared with TRBD2. V shed 6 bases and J 7 bases; nucleotides not matched to a gene: 5. The CDR3 contains 12 residues. This chain's CDR3 is CASSLRGGEQYF. The CDR3 bases are TGTGCCAGCAGCCTCCGCGGGGGGGAGCAGTACTTC.

This clonotype appeared a few times. This CDR3 is CASSQDQHRGTNYGYTF. The CDR3 nucleotides read TGCGCCAGCAGCCAAGATCAGCACAGGGGTACTAACTATGGCTACACCTTC. The V gene is TRBV4-1, the J gene TRBJ1-2; 7 bases line up with TRBD1. The CDR3 is 17 amino acids. Germline V lookup: CDR1 MGHRA, CDR2 YSYEKL. J gave up 0 bases and V 0 bases, and 7 bases lay outside the gene matches.

The chain couples TRBV9 to TRBJ2-1; D ambiguous. Germline CDR1 reads SGDLS; CDR2 reads YYNGEE. The CDR3 has 16 amino acids. Trimming removed 4 bases from V and 0 bases from J, with 14 bases in between. In nucleotides, the CDR3 is TGTGCCAGCAGCCCAAGTGGTGCAAGCTCCTACAATGAGCAGTTCTTC. Amino acid sequence: CASSPSGASSYNEQFF.

The V and J genes are TRBV25-1 and TRBJ1-1; D gene unclear. The CDR3 consists of 12 residues. The ends were cut back, 7 bases at V and 6 bases at J, with 12 bases in the middle. Per the germline V gene, CDR1 is MGHDK and CDR2 is SYGVNS. The CDR3 DNA sequence: TGTGCCAGCAAATCTCTCGGCCCTGAAGCTTTCTTT. Translation gives CASKSLGPEAFF.

The chain combines TRBV6-4 with TRBJ1-2; TRBD1 agrees at 9 bases. The CDR3 is 20 residues long. V gave up 2 bases and J gave up 4 bases; unmatched junction bases: 20. Germline V gene lookup returns CDR1 MRHNA and CDR2 SNTAGT. The CDR3 DNA sequence: TGTGCCAGCAGTGACGAGTTTAAGCTCGGGACAGGGAGTTCGGGCTATGGCTACACCTTC. Its protein is CASSDEFKLGTGSSGYGYTF.

This clonotype has only a few counts. The chain has TRBV20-1 and TRBJ1-2, with D unresolved. The V and J ends lost 0 bases and 0 bases respectively, with 8 bases between them. CDR3 length: 14 amino acids. CDR1 and CDR2 from the germline V gene are DFQATT and SNEGSKA (reference sequence). CDR3 region: CSARDMRANYGYTF. The CDR3, as DNA: TGCAGTGCTAGAGACATGAGAGCTAACTATGGCTACACCTTC.

This clonotype appeared many times. CDR3 residues: CASSPSGRSTDTQYF. The CDR3, as DNA: TGTGCCAGCAGTCCTAGCGGGAGGAGCACAGATACGCAGTATTTT. The chain links TRBV6-5 to TRBJ2-3, with 11 bases that match TRBD2. The CDR3 length is 15 residues. CDR1 and CDR2 (germline): MNHEY, SVGAGI. With 5 bases clipped from V and 0 bases from J, the junction kept 1 base outside the gene matches.

This clonotype came up a few times. This rearrangement joins TRBV20-1 to TRBJ2-3, with unresolved D. V was trimmed by 0 bases and J by 4 bases, leaving 20 bases between them. Germline CDR1 and CDR2: DFQATT and SNEGSKA (reference sequence). This CDR3 contains 17 residues. CDR3 region: CSARDSGLEPPPDTQYF. The CDR3 coding sequence is TGCAGTGCTAGAGATTCCGGGCTAGAGCCCCCCCCAGATACGCAGTATTTT.

J is TRBJ2-1 and V is TRBV5-6; possible D gene TRBD2, 6 bases. Germline V gives CDR1 SGHDT, CDR2 YYEEEE. This CDR3 comprises 14 residues. Trimming stripped 4 bases from V and 8 bases from J, with 16 bases between. For the CDR3, the DNA is TGTGCCAGCAGCGGGGACTTGCGAGGCGATGAGCAGTTCTTC. The encoded protein is CASSGDLRGDEQFF.

The chain's CDR3 is CAISESRQEGQPQHF. The CDR3 DNA reads TGTGCCATCAGTGAGTCTCGACAGGAGGGGCAGCCCCAGCATTTT. V and J are TRBV10-3 and TRBJ1-5, with D perhaps matching TRBD1 (6 bases). The V end was cut by 0 bases, the J end by 7 bases, with 13 bases between. Germline V gene sequence: CDR1 ENHRY, CDR2 SYGVKD. The CDR3 sequence is 15 residues long.

This clonotype was observed a few times. The J gene is TRBJ1-2, the V gene TRBV29-1, with 10 bases matching TRBD1. The CDR3 is 15 residues long. V was pared by 7 bases and J by 0 bases, with 8 bases of the junction left unmatched. Germline CDR1 is SQVTM and CDR2 is ANQGSEA. This chain's CDR3 is CSAWGGQGSNYGYTF. The CDR3 DNA is TGCAGCGCCTGGGGGGGACAGGGGTCTAACTATGGCTACACCTTC.

This clonotype showed up many times. The chain employs TRBV20-1 and TRBJ2-7; D is ambiguous. Deletions cut 4 bases from V and 0 bases from J, with 19 bases between. The length of the CDR3 is 16 residues. The germline V gene has CDR1 DFQATT and CDR2 SNEGSKA (reference sequence). The CDR3 coding sequence is TGCAGTGCTACAGCCCAAATAGGACGGTTCTCCTACGAGCAGTACTTC. Translation: CSATAQIGRFSYEQYF.